This entry features one TCR beta chain sequence. The study sampled nominally healthy donors, though unrecorded immune exposures were likely. This record comes from a study of cytomegalovirus exposure and HLA in healthy donors. A multiplex PCR was run with 60 Vbeta primers and 13 Jbeta primers. Generated by immunoSEQ multiplex PCR, the TCRdb table keeps only in-frame clones and is missing some. The repertoire table contains approximately 96,000 clones. The CDR3 runs to 17 residues. CDR1 is SGHTA and CDR2 is FQGTGA in the germline V gene. The J segment lost 5 bases and the V segment lost 3 bases, leaving 13 bases of the junction unmatched.

Sequences were obtained from PBMCs. The chain employs TRBV7-3 and TRBJ2-5, with TRBD1 matching over 9 bases. The receptor's source is a girl under 18 in good health and CMV-seropositive. The CDR3 bases are TGTGCCAGCAGCTTGAGTGGCGGGGACAGGGCTGGGGAGACCCAGTACTTC. The encoded protein is CASSLSGGDRAGETQYF.